This T cell receptor beta chain was identified in a study of blood T cell repertoires in COVID-19. CDR3 length: 15 amino acids. Trimming stripped 0 bases from V and 2 bases from J, with 9 bases between. Germline loops: CDR1 SGHRS, CDR2 YFSETQ. Assay used: immunoSEQ multiplex PCR; TCRdb lists only in-frame clones, some missing. In the table there are about 120,000 clones, 55% to 75% of which are singletons. The chain couples TRBV5-1 to TRBJ2-1; TRBD1 might be the D (5 bases). Material: peripheral blood. This receptor was identified in a human donor with acute or convalescent COVID-19. The donor label of this sample is uncertain. In DNA, the CDR3 is TGCGCCAGCAGCTTGGTTTCAGGGCCCTACAATGAGCAGTTCTTC. It is translated as CASSLVSGPYNEQFF.